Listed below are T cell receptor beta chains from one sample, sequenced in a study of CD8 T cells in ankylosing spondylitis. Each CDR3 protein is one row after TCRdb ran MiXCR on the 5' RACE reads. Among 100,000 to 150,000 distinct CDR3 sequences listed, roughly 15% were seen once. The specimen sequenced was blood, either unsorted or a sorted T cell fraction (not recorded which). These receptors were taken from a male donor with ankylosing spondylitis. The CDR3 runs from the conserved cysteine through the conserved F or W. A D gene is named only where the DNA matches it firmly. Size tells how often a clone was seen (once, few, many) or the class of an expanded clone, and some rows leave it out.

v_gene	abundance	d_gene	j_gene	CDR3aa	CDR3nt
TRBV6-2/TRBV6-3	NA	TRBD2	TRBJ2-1	CASIPALGLVDEQFF	TGTGCCAGCATCCCCGCCCTGGGACTAGTGGATGAGCAGTTCTTC
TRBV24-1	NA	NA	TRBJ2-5	CATSDSGAETQYF	TGTGCCACCAGTGATTCCGGGGCAGAGACCCAGTACTTC
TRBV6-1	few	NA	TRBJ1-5	CASSSGGWDGSNQPQHF	TGTGCCAGCAGCTCAGGAGGGTGGGACGGGAGCAATCAGCCCCAGCATTTT
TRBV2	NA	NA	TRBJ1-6	CASSDRQFYNSPLHF	TGTGCCAGCAGCGACCGACAGTTCTATAATTCACCCCTCCACTTT
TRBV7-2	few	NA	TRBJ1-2	CASSPRPQGSIYGYTF	TGTGCCAGCAGTCCTAGACCCCAGGGGAGTATCTATGGCTACACCTTC
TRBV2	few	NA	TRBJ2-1	CATGDGSYNEQFF	TGTGCCACTGGAGATGGGTCCTACAATGAGCAGTTCTTC
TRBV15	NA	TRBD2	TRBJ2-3	CATSRVGGATDTQYF	TGTGCCACCAGCAGAGTGGGAGGGGCCACAGATACGCAGTATTTT
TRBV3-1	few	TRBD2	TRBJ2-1	CASSGRGGLEQFF	TGTGCCAGCAGCGGACGGGGGGGCCTTGAGCAGTTCTTC
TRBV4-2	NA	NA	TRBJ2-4	CASSQGLGGKNIQYF	TGTGCCAGCAGCCAAGGCCTGGGGGGTAAAAACATTCAGTACTTC
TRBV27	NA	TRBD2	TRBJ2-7	CASSTNQRGGPYEQYF	TGTGCCAGCAGTACAAACCAGCGGGGGGGCCCCTACGAGCAGTACTTC
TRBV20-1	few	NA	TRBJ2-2	CSARDPLGGTGELFF	TGCAGTGCTAGAGATCCGCTTGGAGGGACCGGGGAGCTGTTTTTT
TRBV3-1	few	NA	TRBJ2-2	CASSRRGTNTGELFF	TGTGCCAGCAGCCGCCGTGGGACCAACACCGGGGAGCTGTTTTTT
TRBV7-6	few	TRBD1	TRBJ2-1	CASSLYGDRDNEQFF	TGTGCCAGCAGCTTGTATGGGGACAGGGACAATGAGCAGTTCTTC
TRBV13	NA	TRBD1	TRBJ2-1	CASSGRTGKTISSYNEQFF	TGTGCCAGCAGCGGACGGACAGGGAAGACAATCAGCTCCTACAATGAGCAGTTCTTC
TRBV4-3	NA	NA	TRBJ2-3	CASSQDFILTDTQYF	TGCGCCAGCAGCCAAGATTTTATCCTCACAGATACGCAGTATTTT
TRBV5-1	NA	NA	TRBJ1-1	CASSPPGDTEAFF	TGCGCCAGCAGCCCGCCAGGGGACACTGAAGCTTTCTTT
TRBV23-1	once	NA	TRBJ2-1	CASSPLRAGGNEQFF	TGCGCCAGCAGTCCCCTCCGGGCAGGGGGGAATGAGCAGTTCTTC
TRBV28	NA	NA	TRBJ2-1	CASSLWRQLAYNEQFF	TGTGCCAGCAGTTTATGGCGGCAGCTAGCGTACAATGAGCAGTTCTTC
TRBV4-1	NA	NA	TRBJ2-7	CASSPATASPLEQYF	TGCGCCAGCAGCCCCGCGACAGCCTCTCCTCTCGAGCAGTACTTC
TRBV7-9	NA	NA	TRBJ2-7	CASSLAKGLGSEQYF	TGTGCCAGCAGCTTAGCGAAGGGCTTGGGCTCCGAGCAGTACTTC
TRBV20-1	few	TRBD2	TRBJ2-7	CSARATSEAYEQYF	TGCAGTGCTAGGGCGACTAGCGAAGCCTACGAGCAGTACTTC
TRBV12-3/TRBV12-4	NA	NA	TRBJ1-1	CASSLSGSYTEAFF	TGTGCCAGCAGTTTATCAGGGTCATACACTGAAGCTTTCTTT
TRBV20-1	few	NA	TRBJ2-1	CSAREWGDSSSYNEQFF	TGCAGTGCTAGAGAGTGGGGGGACTCAAGCTCCTACAATGAGCAGTTCTTC
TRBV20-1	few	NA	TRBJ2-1	CSARDLGPLRGNEQFF	TGCAGTGCTAGAGATCTAGGTCCACTAAGGGGCAATGAGCAGTTCTTC
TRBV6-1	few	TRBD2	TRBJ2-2	CASRREGNTGELFF	TGTGCCAGCCGGCGGGAGGGAAACACCGGGGAGCTGTTTTTT
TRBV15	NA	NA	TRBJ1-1	CATGRSGVGATEAFF	TGTGCCACCGGTAGATCAGGGGTGGGGGCCACTGAAGCTTTCTTT
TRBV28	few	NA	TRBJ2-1	CASSPIRDYNEQFF	TGTGCCAGCAGCCCGATTCGCGACTACAATGAGCAGTTCTTC
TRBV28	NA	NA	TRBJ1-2	CASSLGREYGYTF	TGTGCCAGCAGTTTGGGGAGGGAGTATGGCTACACCTTC
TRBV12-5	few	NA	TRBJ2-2	CASGLYPGAYTGELFF	TGTGCTAGTGGTTTGTATCCGGGAGCGTACACCGGGGAGCTGTTTTTT
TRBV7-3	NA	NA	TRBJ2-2	CASSYLSYGGSTGELFF	TGTGCCAGCAGCTATCTGTCGTACGGGGGTAGTACCGGGGAGCTGTTTTTT
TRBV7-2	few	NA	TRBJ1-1	CASSLVLNTEAFF	TGTGCCAGCAGCTTAGTGCTGAACACTGAAGCCTTCTTT
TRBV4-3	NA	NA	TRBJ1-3	CASSQGRGMAGNTIYF	TGCGCCAGCAGCCAAGGTCGGGGAATGGCCGGAAACACCATATATTTT
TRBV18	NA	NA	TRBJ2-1	CASSPSGEQFF	TGTGCCAGCTCACCATCGGGTGAGCAGTTCTTC
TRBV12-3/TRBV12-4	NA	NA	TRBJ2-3	CASRTVEGTQYF	TGTGCCAGCAGGACCGTGGAGGGTACGCAGTATTTT
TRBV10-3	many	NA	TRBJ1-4	CAIKPKLFF	TGTGCCATTAAGCCTAAGCTGTTTTTT
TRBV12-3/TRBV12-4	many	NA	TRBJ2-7	CASRGAGPHEQYF	TGTGCCAGCAGGGGGGCGGGCCCCCACGAGCAGTACTTC
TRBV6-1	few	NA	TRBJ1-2	CASSLTGLYGYTF	TGTGCCAGCAGTCTGACAGGCCTCTATGGCTACACCTTC
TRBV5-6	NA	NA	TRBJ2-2	CASSPGTLTGELFF	TGTGCCAGCAGCCCCGGGACCCTCACCGGGGAGCTGTTTTTT
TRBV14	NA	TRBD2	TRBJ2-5	CASSPPGLVGTQYF	TGTGCCAGCAGCCCGCCGGGACTAGTCGGGACCCAGTACTTC
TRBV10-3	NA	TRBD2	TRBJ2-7	CAISESGLANYEQYF	TGTGCCATCAGTGAGAGTGGACTAGCGAATTACGAGCAGTACTTC
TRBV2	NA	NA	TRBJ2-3	CASSTTRTSTDTQYF	TGTGCCAGCAGTACTACACGGACTAGCACAGATACGCAGTATTTT
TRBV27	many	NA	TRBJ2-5	CASSSGETQYF	TGTGCCAGCAGTTCCGGTGAGACCCAGTACTTC
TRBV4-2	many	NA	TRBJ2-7	CASSQEVGGAYEQYF	TGTGCCAGCAGCCAAGAGGTGGGGGGAGCCTACGAGCAGTACTTC